Below are 22 T cell receptor beta chains sequenced from a single sample in a study of T-cell reconstitution after alpha-beta-depleted transplantation in children. Library preparation (for TCRbeta) was performed with unique molecular identifiers. One entry per CDR3 protein results from TCRdb running MiXCR on the PCR reads. Here the sample spans fewer than 550,000 distinct CDR3 sequences, roughly 17% being singletons. Sequenced material: PBMCs, mostly from graft donor cells, taken 360 days after TCRalphabeta/CD19-depleted stem cell transplant. Every receptor here comes from a boy younger than two who had a stem cell transplant for Wiskott-Aldrich syndrome, so the T cells may come from the graft donor.

The rearrangement uses TRBV27 and TRBJ2-1; TRBD2 matches at 14 bases. J gave up 10 bases and V 5 bases, and 10 bases lay outside the gene matches. The CDR3 is 16 residues long. The germline V gene has CDR1 MNHEY and CDR2 SMNVEV (reference sequence). In nucleotides, the CDR3 is TGTGCCAGCAGTCCAGGGACTAGCGGGGGAGGTCGGGAGCAGTTCTTC. Translated: CASSPGTSGGGREQFF.

This chain's CDR3 is CASSPRTGTRPEQYF. The CDR3 nucleotides read TGTGCCAGCAGCCCCCGGACAGGAACCCGACCCGAGCAGTACTTC. V and J are TRBV7-9 and TRBJ2-7; 7 positions agree with TRBD1. Germline CDR1 is SEHNR and CDR2 is FQNEAQ (reference sequence). This CDR3 is built from 15 residues. J was trimmed by 6 bases and V by 5 bases; bases with no gene match: 13.

This clonotype has just a few counts. The gene calls are TRBV3-1 and TRBJ1-6, with D uncertain. Trimming removed 5 bases at V and 7 bases at J, with 18 bases between. The CDR3 contains 16 residues. The germline CDR1 and CDR2 sequences are LGHDT and YNNKEL (reference sequence). CDR3 coding DNA: TGTGCCAGCAGCATACGCAACTTAGCACCAAATTCACCCCTCCACTTT. Translation: CASSIRNLAPNSPLHF.

The V and J genes are TRBV29-1 and TRBJ1-1; D not certain. The germline CDR1 and CDR2 sequences are SQVTM and ANQGSEA. V dropped 4 bases and J dropped 3 bases, with 18 bases sitting between them. The CDR3 has 15 amino acids. Here the CDR3 reads CSVVVGLGSYTEAFF. The DNA for the CDR3 is TGCAGCGTTGTTGTGGGCCTCGGTTCGTACACTGAAGCTTTCTTT.

J is TRBJ2-7 and V is TRBV2, with 8 bases that match TRBD1. After removal of 3 bases from V and 6 bases from J, the junction contained 1 base not matched to a gene. The CDR3 contains 12 residues. The germline V gene has CDR1 SNHLY and CDR2 FYNNEI. The DNA of the CDR3 is TGTGCCAGCAGTGAGACAGGGGTCGAGCAGTACTTC. Amino acid sequence: CASSETGVEQYF.

This clonotype was detected only a few times. V gene TRBV7-8 combines with J gene TRBJ2-7; perhaps TRBD1 as D (6 bases). Germline CDR1 and CDR2: SGHVS and FQNEAQ. This CDR3 spans 14 amino acids. Trimming removed 2 bases from V and 3 bases from J, with 11 bases in between. The CDR3 DNA is TGTGCCAGCAGCTTAAGTGGGGGCTTCTACGAGCAGTACTTC. Translated: CASSLSGGFYEQYF.

The rearrangement links TRBV5-1 to TRBJ1-1; unclear D gene. The CDR3 loop spans 14 amino acids. The germline CDR1 and CDR2 sequences are SGHRS and YFSETQ. V gave up 5 bases and J gave up 0 bases, with 11 bases separating them. The DNA of the CDR3 is TGCGCCAGCAGTTTGATCTTCATGAACACTGAAGCTTTCTTT. This gives the protein CASSLIFMNTEAFF.

This clonotype has just a few counts. The rearrangement joins TRBV30 to TRBJ1-1; possible D gene TRBD1, 6 bases. The CDR3 has 13 residues. Trimming removed 3 bases at V and 5 bases at J, with 13 bases between. Germline assignment: CDR1 GTSNPN and CDR2 SVGIG (reference sequence). CDR3: CAWSATGSTEAFF. The CDR3 region has the DNA TGTGCCTGGAGCGCCACAGGGAGTACTGAAGCTTTCTTT.

This clonotype turned up a few times. This chain joins TRBV19 and TRBJ2-3; 8 nucleotides agree with TRBD2. The CDR3 spans 15 residues. The V segment lost 3 bases and the J segment 1 base; nucleotides outside the gene matches: 3. Looked up from germline, CDR1 is LNHDA and CDR2 is SQIVND (reference sequence). The CDR3 region has the DNA TGTGCCAGTAGTATCGGACTAGCCGGCACAGATACGCAGTATTTT. This translates into CASSIGLAGTDTQYF.

In this sample, this clonotype turned up a few times. The chain employs TRBV24-1 and TRBJ2-3; D call uncertain. The CDR3 length is 13 residues. The germline V gene has CDR1 KGHDR and CDR2 SFDVKD. Trimming took 3 bases from V and 5 from J, leaving 8 bases between them. Here the CDR3 DNA reads TGTGCCACCAGTGATCTTCCCCGAGATACGCAGTATTTT. It yields the protein CATSDLPRDTQYF.

CDR3 nucleotides: TGTGCCAGCAGCCAACTAGCGGGCAAGGGGACCCAGTACTTC. This sequence encodes CASSQLAGKGTQYF. V and J are TRBV3-1 and TRBJ2-5, with 8 bases aligning to TRBD2. Germline V gene lookup returns CDR1 LGHDT and CDR2 YNNKEL (reference sequence). CDR3 size: 14 residues. V gave up 2 bases and J gave up 7 bases; unmatched junction bases: 6.

This clonotype has just a few counts. The chain employs TRBV7-2 and TRBJ1-6; D not certain. This CDR3 has 14 residues. Germline values: CDR1 SGHTA, CDR2 FQGNSA. V dropped 5 bases and J dropped 8 bases, with 13 bases sitting between them. In nucleotides, the CDR3 is TGTGCCAGCAGCGTGCAAGGTCGATATTCACCCCTCCACTTT. Translated, it gives CASSVQGRYSPLHF.

This chain uses TRBV20-1 with TRBJ2-1; the D gene is possibly TRBD1 (5 bases). This CDR3 has 15 residues. Trimming removed 0 bases from V and 0 bases from J, with 9 bases in between. Germline V gives CDR1 DFQATT, CDR2 SNEGSKA (reference sequence). Written as DNA, the CDR3 is TGCAGTGCTAGAGATGGGGCCAACTCCTACAATGAGCAGTTCTTC. Encoded protein: CSARDGANSYNEQFF.

Sample share makes this clonotype medium-sized (0.01 to 0.1%). J is TRBJ2-7 and V is TRBV7-9, with D unresolved. V was clipped by 4 bases and J by 7 bases, with 14 bases between them. The germline V gene has CDR1 SEHNR and CDR2 FQNEAQ (reference sequence). The CDR3 covers 13 residues. CDR3 amino acids: CASSSIGKSEQYF. CDR3 coding DNA: TGTGCCAGCAGCTCCATTGGGAAGAGTGAGCAGTACTTC.

This clonotype was counted a few times. The CDR3 nucleotides read TGTGCCAGCAGGGCGGGAGATACGCAGTATTTT. The encoded protein is CASRAGDTQYF. The chain is built from TRBV6-5 and TRBJ2-3; maybe TRBD2 (5 bases). The germline V gene has CDR1 MNHEY and CDR2 SVGAGI. The V end was cut by 6 bases, the J end by 5 bases, with 6 bases between. CDR3 length: 11 amino acids.

In this sample, this clonotype turned up a few times. This chain links TRBV24-1 with TRBJ2-1; 8 bases map to TRBD2. From germline, CDR1 is KGHDR and CDR2 SFDVKD. V gave up 3 bases and J gave up 3 bases; unmatched junction bases: 3. The CDR3 extends over 15 amino acids. CDR3 nucleotide sequence: TGTGCCACCAGTGATCCCGGGACTAGCTACAATGAGCAGTTCTTC. Residues: CATSDPGTSYNEQFF.

The chain combines TRBV3-1 with TRBJ2-1; the D gene is possibly TRBD2 (7 bases). Germline V gene lookup returns CDR1 LGHDT and CDR2 YNNKEL (reference sequence). The CDR3 runs to 16 residues. V was shortened by 4 bases and J by 4 bases, with 17 bases between the two germline ends. Here the CDR3 reads CASSPRWGGKYNEQFF. The CDR3 coding sequence is TGTGCCAGCAGCCCTAGGTGGGGGGGCAAATACAATGAGCAGTTCTTC.

The V call is TRBV20-1, the J call TRBJ2-7, with D perhaps matching TRBD1 (5 bases). Germline assignment: CDR1 DFQATT and CDR2 SNEGSKA (reference sequence). V lost 7 bases to trimming and J lost 3 bases, with 13 bases between them. This CDR3 spans 12 amino acids. The CDR3 spells CSVFRENYEQYF. The CDR3 nucleotides are TGCAGTGTATTCAGGGAAAACTACGAGCAGTACTTC.

The chain carries TRBV7-2 and TRBJ2-2; 11 nucleotides line up with TRBD2. J lost 1 base, V lost 5 bases, and 3 bases had no gene match. CDR1 SGHTA and CDR2 FQGNSA come from the germline V gene. CDR3 length: 16 residues. As DNA, the CDR3 is TGTGCCAGCAGCGCCACTAGCGGGAGGAACACCGGGGAGCTGTTTTTT. Translated, it gives CASSATSGRNTGELFF.

This clonotype was recorded once. The chain links TRBV12-3 or TRBV12-4 to TRBJ2-1; 9 bases fit TRBD1. The CDR3 contains 15 residues. V was clipped by 6 bases and J by 4 bases; unmatched bases: 7. This CDR3 reads CASRPLGTGYNEQFF. CDR3 bases: TGTGCCAGCAGGCCCCTAGGGACAGGGTACAATGAGCAGTTCTTC.

This clonotype was seen repeatedly, ten times or more. The gene calls are TRBV12-3 or TRBV12-4 and TRBJ2-6; D perhaps matches TRBD2 (7 bases). V gave up 2 bases and J gave up 2 bases, with 10 bases separating them. The CDR3 extends over 16 amino acids. CDR3 in amino acids: CASSLFGGPGANVLTF. The DNA of the CDR3 is TGTGCCAGCAGTTTATTCGGGGGGCCTGGGGCCAACGTCCTGACTTTC.

This clonotype was observed a few times. The chain has TRBV7-6 and TRBJ1-5; D unresolved. The V gene lost 2 bases and the J gene lost 8 bases, with 10 bases spanning the gap. From germline, CDR1 is SGHVS and CDR2 FNYEAQ. The CDR3 has 13 residues. CDR3: CASSLTWKEPQHF. The CDR3 DNA reads TGTGCCAGCAGCTTAACATGGAAGGAGCCCCAGCATTTT.